Below, 26 T cell receptor beta chains from the same sample are listed, as sequenced in a study of T cell changes during pregnancy in multiple sclerosis. Clones were read by immunoSEQ multiplex PCR, and TCRdb kept only the in-frame ones, dropping some. The repertoire holds under 45,000 clones, with 90% to 95% as singletons. The input for sequencing was CD4+ T cells from peripheral blood mononuclear cells, taken in the third trimester of pregnancy. The origin of the receptors is a female donor with multiple sclerosis, enrolled in a pregnancy study.

V gene TRBV6-5 combines with J gene TRBJ2-7; no firm D call. The CDR3 covers 13 residues. Trimming cost V 2 bases and J 1 base, with 6 bases left between them. Germline-derived CDR1 and CDR2 are MNHEY and SVGAGI. The CDR3 here is CASSYQISYEQYF. The CDR3 DNA reads TGTGCCAGCAGTTACCAGATATCCTACGAGCAGTACTTC.

The V and J genes are TRBV11-2 and TRBJ2-7, with TRBD1 matching over 8 bases. This CDR3 is 13 amino acids long. Germline V lookup: CDR1 SGHAT, CDR2 FQNNGV. Unmatched junction bases numbered 3, after V lost 3 bases and J lost 5 bases. CDR3 bases: TGTGCCAGCAGCTTGTCAGGGGGCGACGAGCAGTACTTC. It encodes CASSLSGGDEQYF.

This chain joins TRBV27 and TRBJ1-5, with D perhaps TRBD1 (6 bases). Germline CDR1 MNHEY, CDR2 SMNVEV (reference sequence). Trimming left V 3 bases short and J 4 bases short, with 13 bases between. This CDR3 has 15 amino acids. The CDR3 protein is CASSLARGGNQPQHF. The CDR3 DNA is TGTGCCAGCAGTTTGGCCAGGGGAGGGAATCAGCCCCAGCATTTT.

The gene calls are TRBV27 and TRBJ2-7; 12 bases line up with TRBD2. Germline V gene lookup returns CDR1 MNHEY and CDR2 SMNVEV (reference sequence). This CDR3 has 17 residues. J was trimmed by 3 bases and V by 0 bases; bases with no gene match: 6. In DNA, the CDR3 is TGTGCCAGCAGTTTATCCCCTGGACTAGCGGGAAACTACGAGCAGTACTTC. Translating it yields CASSLSPGLAGNYEQYF.

The chain is built from TRBV25-1 and TRBJ2-3; 13 nucleotides agree with TRBD2. V gave up 2 bases and J gave up 2 bases; unmatched junction bases: 4. Germline V gives CDR1 MGHDK, CDR2 SYGVNS. The CDR3 has 17 amino acids. CDR3 DNA: TGTGCCAGCAGTGAAACTAGCGGGGGGGGGTACACAGATACGCAGTATTTT. This encodes CASSETSGGGYTDTQYF. The full variable domain, with the rest looked up from reference TRBV25-1 and TRBJ2-3, is EADIYQTPRYLVIGTGKKITLECSQTMGHDKMYWYQQDPGMELHLIHYSYGVNSTEKGDLSSESTVSRIRTEHFPLTLESARPSHTSQYLCASSETSGGGYTDTQYFGPGTRLTVL.

The genes are TRBV27 and TRBJ2-1; 12 bases line up with TRBD2. Germline loops: CDR1 MNHEY, CDR2 SMNVEV (reference sequence). V shed 3 bases and J 9 bases; nucleotides not matched to a gene: 12. The CDR3 runs 17 residues. CDR3 coding DNA: TGTGCCAGCAGTTTTTTTTCTAGCGGGAGGGCCTCGGTTGAGCAGTTCTTC. As protein: CASSFFSSGRASVEQFF.

This chain uses TRBV18 with TRBJ1-2, with 10 nucleotides matching TRBD1. Germline V gives CDR1 KGHSH, CDR2 LQKENI. The CDR3 runs 16 residues. With 5 bases clipped from V and 8 bases from J, the junction kept 14 bases outside the gene matches. CDR3 amino acids: CASSSQLGQGSGGYTF. Here the CDR3 DNA reads TGTGCCAGCTCAAGCCAGCTGGGACAGGGGTCGGGAGGCTACACCTTC.

The chain employs TRBV5-1 and TRBJ2-3, with a possible D match to TRBD1 (6 bases). Germline V gives CDR1 SGHRS, CDR2 YFSETQ. Deletions cut 2 bases from V and 0 bases from J, with 10 bases between. This CDR3 comprises 15 residues. In DNA, the CDR3 is TGCGCCAGCAGCTTATTGGGGGCTAGCACAGATACGCAGTATTTT. It specifies CASSLLGASTDTQYF.

The rearrangement joins TRBV4-3 to TRBJ2-3; 7 nucleotides line up with TRBD2. V shed 0 bases and J 3 bases; nucleotides not matched to a gene: 9. Germline V gene data show CDR1 as LGHNA and CDR2 as YSLEER. The CDR3 has 17 amino acids. The CDR3: CASSQDPSGVATDTQYF. The DNA for the CDR3 is TGCGCCAGCAGCCAAGATCCCAGCGGGGTGGCAACAGATACGCAGTATTTT.

The chain employs TRBV10-3 and TRBJ2-7, with a weak D call TRBD2 (5 bases). From germline, CDR1 is ENHRY and CDR2 SYGVKD. V was clipped by 10 bases and J by 6 bases, with 16 bases between them. There are 12 residues in the CDR3. The CDR3 sequence: CATQPPGGEQYF. CDR3 DNA: TGTGCCACCCAACCTCCAGGAGGCGAGCAGTACTTC.

V usage is TRBV18 and J usage is TRBJ2-7; D possibly corresponds to TRBD1 (5 bases). The germline gives CDR1 KGHSH, CDR2 LQKENI. Deletions cut 2 bases from V and 4 bases from J, with 9 bases between. This CDR3 is 13 amino acids long. The CDR3 region is CASSPVSGYEQYF. The CDR3 nucleotides are TGTGCCAGCTCACCAGTCTCAGGGTACGAGCAGTACTTC. Full variable domain (remainder filled in from reference TRBV18 and TRBJ2-7): NAGVMQNPRHLVRRRGQEARLRCSPMKGHSHVYWYRQLPEEGLKFMVYLQKENIIDESGMPKERFSAEFPKEGPSILRIQQVVRGDSAAYFCASSPVSGYEQYFGPGTRLTVT.

The chain couples TRBV7-9 to TRBJ1-1, with 12 bases aligning to TRBD1. Trimming took 8 bases from V and 4 from J; bases not matched to a gene: 20. CDR3 size: 19 residues. The germline V gene encodes CDR1 SEHNR and CDR2 FQNEAQ (reference sequence). CDR3 nucleotides: TGTGCCAGCCGATCGGGGACAGGGGGCGTCAATCACGTGTTCACTGAAGCTTTCTTT. Translation gives CASRSGTGGVNHVFTEAFF.

This sequence joins TRBV19 and TRBJ2-7, with 7 nucleotides matching TRBD1. CDR3 length equals 14 residues. Germline V gene data show CDR1 as LNHDA and CDR2 as SQIVND (reference sequence). J gave up 0 bases and V 5 bases, and 4 bases lay outside the gene matches. The chain's CDR3 is CASSQQGSSYEQYF. In DNA, the CDR3 is TGTGCCAGTAGTCAACAGGGGAGCTCCTACGAGCAGTACTTC.

The chain employs TRBV18 and TRBJ1-1; tentative D call: TRBD1 (6 bases). Germline V gene lookup returns CDR1 KGHSH and CDR2 LQKENI. The V end was cut by 2 bases, the J end by 5 bases, with 12 bases between. The CDR3 loop spans 14 amino acids. CDR3 protein: CASSPDRSGTEAFF. DNA of the CDR3: TGTGCCAGCTCACCAGACAGGTCGGGGACTGAAGCTTTCTTT.

The chain links TRBV15 to TRBJ2-7, with TRBD1 matching over 10 bases. This CDR3 is 15 amino acids long. V trimming: 5 bases; J trimming: 1 base; junction bases outside the gene matches: 5. Looked up from germline, CDR1 is LNHNV and CDR2 is YYDKDF (reference sequence). Here the CDR3 reads CATSARQGASYEQYF. Written as DNA, the CDR3 is TGTGCCACCAGCGCGCGACAGGGGGCTTCCTACGAGCAGTACTTC. Complete variable domain (other parts from reference TRBV15 and TRBJ2-7): DAMVIQNPRYQVTQFGKPVTLSCSQTLNHNVMYWYQQKSSQAPKLLFHYYDKDFNNEADTPDNFQSRRPNTSFCFLDIRSPGLGDTAMYLCATSARQGASYEQYFGPGTRLTVT.

V is TRBV4-2 and J is TRBJ2-7; 12 nucleotides line up with TRBD2. Germline values: CDR1 LGHNA, CDR2 YNFKEQ. CDR3 length equals 16 residues. The trim removed 0 bases at V and 10 bases at J, leaving 10 bases unmatched. Here the CDR3 DNA reads TGTGCCAGCAGCCAAGAGGCTAGCGGGGGGGTTAGGGCACAGTACTTC. Its protein product is CASSQEASGGVRAQYF.

This clone has more than one count but fewer than ten. The chain is built from TRBV27 and TRBJ1-2, with TRBD1 matching over 9 bases. Germline V gene data show CDR1 as MNHEY and CDR2 as SMNVEV (reference sequence). V was clipped by 5 bases and J by 4 bases; unmatched bases: 5. The CDR3 totals 14 residues. CDR3 residues: CASSTRTGAYGYTF. The DNA of the CDR3 is TGTGCCAGCAGTACTAGGACAGGGGCCTATGGCTACACCTTC.

Here the CDR3 DNA reads TGTGCCAGCAGGATGTCGGGCAGGGGAGAGACCCAGTACTTC. It codes for CASRMSGRGETQYF. V and J are TRBV6-5 and TRBJ2-5; a possible D gene is TRBD1 (6 bases). CDR3 size: 14 residues. The V gene's germline CDR1 is MNHEY and CDR2 SVGAGI. Trimming cost V 6 bases and J 4 bases, with 15 bases left between them.

CDR3 amino acids: CASSQDSRGWNTEAFF. In DNA, the CDR3 is TGCGCCAGCAGCCAAGATAGTAGGGGGTGGAACACTGAAGCTTTCTTT. The chain links TRBV4-3 to TRBJ1-1; D is perhaps TRBD1 (6 bases). The CDR3 has 16 amino acids. The V end lost 0 bases, the J end lost 1 base, and 12 bases lay between the germline ends. The germline V gene encodes CDR1 LGHNA and CDR2 YSLEER.

The rearrangement uses TRBV28 and TRBJ1-3, with D possibly TRBD1 on 6 matching bases. Germline lookup yields CDR1 MDHEN and CDR2 SYDVKM. Trimming stripped 5 bases from V and 4 bases from J, with 21 bases between. The CDR3 has 17 residues. DNA of the CDR3: TGTGCCAGCAGTATAGTACAGGGCTCATTCGTAGGAAACACCATATATTTT. It yields the protein CASSIVQGSFVGNTIYF.

The rearrangement joins TRBV30 to TRBJ1-3; no clear D gene. Germline CDR1 is GTSNPN and CDR2 is SVGIG (reference sequence). This CDR3 comprises 13 residues. V was trimmed by 0 bases and J by 8 bases, leaving 11 bases between them. The CDR3 DNA follows: TGTGCCTGGAGTGTTGGAGGGCCTGACACCATATATTTT. Protein: CAWSVGGPDTIYF.

The chain recombines TRBV27 with TRBJ2-5; 7 nucleotides match TRBD2. The CDR3 is made up of 15 amino acids. With V trimmed by 7 bases and J by 4 bases, 12 bases remained unmatched. CDR1 is MNHEY and CDR2 is SMNVEV in the germline V gene (reference sequence). The CDR3, as DNA: TGTGCCAGCATTCCTCACGGGGGGTCTGGAGAGACCCAGTACTTC. It specifies CASIPHGGSGETQYF.

The chain is built from TRBV4-1 and TRBJ2-5; 7 bases map to TRBD1. With V trimmed by 3 bases and J by 4 bases, 8 bases remained unmatched. Germline values: CDR1 MGHRA, CDR2 YSYEKL. The CDR3 totals 15 residues. The CDR3, as DNA: TGCGCCAGCAGCCAGCTCGACAGGGTAGGAGAGACCCAGTACTTC. This gives the protein CASSQLDRVGETQYF.

The rearrangement joins TRBV5-4 to TRBJ2-5, with TRBD1 as a possible D gene (5 bases). The last part of the DNA fits TRBJ2-7 better; the J call may be wrong. CDR1 and CDR2 from the germline V gene are SGHNT and YYREEE (reference sequence). CDR3 size: 16 residues. CDR3 residues: CASSLNAGPFSYEQYF. The CDR3 nucleotides read TGTGCCAGCAGCTTGAACGCAGGGCCGTTCTCCTACGAGCAGTACTTC.

The chain combines TRBV6-5 with TRBJ2-1; D is perhaps TRBD1 (6 bases). The germline CDR1 and CDR2 sequences are MNHEY and SVGAGI. Between the trimmed V and J ends, which lost 5 bases and 5 bases, there was a span of 16 bases. There are 15 residues in the CDR3. The DNA of the CDR3 is TGTGCCAGCAGTCATACCGGGACAAATAACAATGAGCAGTTCTTC. This translates into CASSHTGTNNNEQFF.

The chain couples TRBV19 to TRBJ2-1; TRBD2 aligns across 9 bases. Germline CDR1 and CDR2: LNHDA and SQIVND (reference sequence). The CDR3 covers 14 residues. V was clipped by 6 bases and J by 9 bases; unmatched bases: 9. DNA for the CDR3: TGTGCCAGTAGGAAAGACGGGACTAGCATTGAGCAGTTCTTC. Residues: CASRKDGTSIEQFF.